This T cell receptor (beta chain) is from a study of TIL therapy for anti-PD-1-resistant metastatic lung cancer. Study-level background: Patients had a median age of about 55 years (range 38-75). Half of patients were current or former smokers. Study-level results: After infusion, TIL clonotypes partly replaced peripheral T cells and declined over months.

Sequencing used immunoSEQ v3. Sequenced by immunoSEQ multiplex PCR; TCRdb stores in-frame clones only, minus some. Of some 20,000 clones in the sample, over 60% were seen once. Concerning this clone: Antigen: not known.

This CDR3 spans 15 amino acids. Germline assignment: CDR1 MNHEY and CDR2 SVGAGI. V was cut by 0 bases and J by 5 bases, with 10 bases left in between. The sample's time point: pre-treatment sample, taken before nivolumab and TIL therapy. The V gene is TRBV6-5, the J gene TRBJ1-4, with a tentative D call TRBD1 (6 bases). The material sequenced was blood, taken at baseline. The clonotype was recovered from a person between 30 and 80 years old with non-small cell lung cancer. The CDR3 nucleotides read TGTGCCAGCAGTTACTCGGCAGGGGCGAATGAAAAACTGTTTTTT. Translation: CASSYSAGANEKLFF.